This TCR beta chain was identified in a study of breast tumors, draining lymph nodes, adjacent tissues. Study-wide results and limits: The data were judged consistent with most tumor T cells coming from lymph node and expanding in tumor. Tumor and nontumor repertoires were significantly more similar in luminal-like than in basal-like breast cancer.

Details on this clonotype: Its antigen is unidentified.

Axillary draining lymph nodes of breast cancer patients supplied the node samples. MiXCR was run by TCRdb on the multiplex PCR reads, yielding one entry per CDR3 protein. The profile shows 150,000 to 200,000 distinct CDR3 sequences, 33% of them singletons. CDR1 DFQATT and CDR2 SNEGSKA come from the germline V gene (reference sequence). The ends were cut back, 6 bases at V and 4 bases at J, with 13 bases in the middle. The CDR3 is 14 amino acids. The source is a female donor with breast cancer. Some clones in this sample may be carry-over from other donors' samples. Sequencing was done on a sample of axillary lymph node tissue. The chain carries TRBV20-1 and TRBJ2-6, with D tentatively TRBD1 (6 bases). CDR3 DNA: TGCAGTGCCCGGCGTACAGGGGGGGCCAACGTCCTGACTTTC. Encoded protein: CSARRTGGANVLTF.